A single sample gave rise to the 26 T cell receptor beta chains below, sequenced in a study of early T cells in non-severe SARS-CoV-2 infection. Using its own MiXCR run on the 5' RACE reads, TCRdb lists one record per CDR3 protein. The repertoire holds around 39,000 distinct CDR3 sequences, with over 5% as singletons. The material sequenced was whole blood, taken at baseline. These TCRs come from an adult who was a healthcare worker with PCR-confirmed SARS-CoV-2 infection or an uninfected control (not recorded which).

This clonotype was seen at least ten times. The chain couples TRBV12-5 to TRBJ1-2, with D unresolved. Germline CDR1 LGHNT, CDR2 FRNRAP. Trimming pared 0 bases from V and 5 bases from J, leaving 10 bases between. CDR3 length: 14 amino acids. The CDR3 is CASGLVPERYGYTF. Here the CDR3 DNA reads TGTGCTAGTGGTTTGGTCCCAGAGCGTTATGGCTACACCTTC.

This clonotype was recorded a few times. The CDR3 is CASSLGKETQYF. The CDR3 coding sequence is TGCGCCAGCAGCTTAGGCAAAGAGACCCAGTACTTC. The chain is built from TRBV5-1 and TRBJ2-5; the D is unclear. Trimming left V 2 bases short and J 3 bases short, with 5 bases between. Germline CDR1 SGHRS, CDR2 YFSETQ. The CDR3 totals 12 residues.

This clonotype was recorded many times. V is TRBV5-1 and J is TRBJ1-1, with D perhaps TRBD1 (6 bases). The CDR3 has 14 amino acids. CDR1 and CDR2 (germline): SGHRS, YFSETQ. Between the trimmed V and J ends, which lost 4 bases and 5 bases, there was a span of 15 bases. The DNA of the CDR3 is TGCGCCAGCAGCGGGGGACAAAGAGTGACTGAAGCTTTCTTT. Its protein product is CASSGGQRVTEAFF.

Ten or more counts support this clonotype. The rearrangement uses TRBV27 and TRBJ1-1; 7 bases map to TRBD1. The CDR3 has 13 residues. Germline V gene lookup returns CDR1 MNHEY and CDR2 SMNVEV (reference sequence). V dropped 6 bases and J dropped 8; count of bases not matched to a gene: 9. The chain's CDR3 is CASSKRGGVEAFF. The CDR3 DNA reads TGTGCCAGCAGCAAAAGAGGGGGCGTCGAAGCTTTCTTT.

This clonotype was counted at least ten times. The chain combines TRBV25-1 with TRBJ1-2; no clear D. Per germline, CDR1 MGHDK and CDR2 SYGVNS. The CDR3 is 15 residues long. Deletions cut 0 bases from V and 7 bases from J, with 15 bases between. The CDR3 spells CASSEYRGQLSGYTF. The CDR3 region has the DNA TGTGCCAGCAGTGAATATAGAGGGCAGCTCTCTGGCTACACCTTC.

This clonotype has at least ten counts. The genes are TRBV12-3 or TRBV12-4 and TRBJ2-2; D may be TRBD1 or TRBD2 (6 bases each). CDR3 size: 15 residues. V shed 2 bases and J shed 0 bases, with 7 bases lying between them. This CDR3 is CASSLRGANTGELFF. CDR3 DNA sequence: TGTGCCAGCAGTTTAAGGGGGGCGAACACCGGGGAGCTGTTTTTT.

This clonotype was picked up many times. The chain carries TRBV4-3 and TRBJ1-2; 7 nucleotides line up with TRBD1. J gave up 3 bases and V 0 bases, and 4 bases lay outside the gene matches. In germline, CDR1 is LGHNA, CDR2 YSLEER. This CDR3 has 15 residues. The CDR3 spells CASSQDDRDYYGYTF. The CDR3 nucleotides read TGCGCCAGCAGCCAAGATGACAGGGACTACTATGGCTACACCTTC.

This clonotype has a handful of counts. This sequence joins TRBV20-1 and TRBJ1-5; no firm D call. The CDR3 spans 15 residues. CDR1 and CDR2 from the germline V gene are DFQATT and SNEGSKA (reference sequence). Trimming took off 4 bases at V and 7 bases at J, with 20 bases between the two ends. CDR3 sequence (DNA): TGCAGTGCTACTGCGAAGGGAAGTATGATCCAGCCCCAGCATTTT. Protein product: CSATAKGSMIQPQHF.

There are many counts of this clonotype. CDR3 amino acids: CASSIKWTGGYEQYV. CDR3 nucleotides: TGTGCCAGTAGTATAAAATGGACAGGGGGATATGAGCAGTACGTC. This chain uses TRBV19 with TRBJ2-7; 10 bases align to TRBD1. Germline V gene lookup returns CDR1 LNHDA and CDR2 SQIVND (reference sequence). V gave up 2 bases and J gave up 7 bases; unmatched junction bases: 8. CDR3 size: 15 residues.

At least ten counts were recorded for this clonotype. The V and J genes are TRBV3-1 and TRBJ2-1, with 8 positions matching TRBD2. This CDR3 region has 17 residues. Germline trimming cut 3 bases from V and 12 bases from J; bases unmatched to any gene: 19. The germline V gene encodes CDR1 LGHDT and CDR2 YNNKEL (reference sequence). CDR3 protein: CASSQQWVGTSRLRQFF. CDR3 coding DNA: TGTGCCAGCAGCCAGCAATGGGTGGGGACTAGTAGGTTAAGGCAGTTCTTC.

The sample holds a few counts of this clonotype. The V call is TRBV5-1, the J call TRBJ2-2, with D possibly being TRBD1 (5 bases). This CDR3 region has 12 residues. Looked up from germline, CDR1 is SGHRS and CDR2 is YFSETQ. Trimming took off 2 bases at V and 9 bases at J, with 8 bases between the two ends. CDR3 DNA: TGCGCCAGCAGCTTAGGGGCCCGGGAGCTGTTTTTT. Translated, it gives CASSLGARELFF.

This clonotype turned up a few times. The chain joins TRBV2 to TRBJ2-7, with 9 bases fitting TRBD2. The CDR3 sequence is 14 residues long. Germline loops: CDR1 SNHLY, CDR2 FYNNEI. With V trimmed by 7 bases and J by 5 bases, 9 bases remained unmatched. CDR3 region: CASKEGSGSHEQYV. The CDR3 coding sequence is TGTGCCAGCAAAGAAGGTAGCGGGAGTCACGAGCAGTACGTC.

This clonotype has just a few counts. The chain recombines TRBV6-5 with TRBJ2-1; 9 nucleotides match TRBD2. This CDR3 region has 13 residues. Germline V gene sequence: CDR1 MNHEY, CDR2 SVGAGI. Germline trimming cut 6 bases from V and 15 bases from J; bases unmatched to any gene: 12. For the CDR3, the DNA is TGTGCCAGCAGACCCTTGAGCGGGAGGCTCTGGTTCTTC. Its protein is CASRPLSGRLWFF.

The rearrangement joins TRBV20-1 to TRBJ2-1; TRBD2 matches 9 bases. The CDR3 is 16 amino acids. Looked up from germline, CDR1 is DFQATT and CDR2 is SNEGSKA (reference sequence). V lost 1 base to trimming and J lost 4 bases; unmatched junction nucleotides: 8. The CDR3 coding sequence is TGCAGTGCTAGAGGGGTAGCGGGAGAAGAGTACAATGAGCAGTTCTTC. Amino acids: CSARGVAGEEYNEQFF.

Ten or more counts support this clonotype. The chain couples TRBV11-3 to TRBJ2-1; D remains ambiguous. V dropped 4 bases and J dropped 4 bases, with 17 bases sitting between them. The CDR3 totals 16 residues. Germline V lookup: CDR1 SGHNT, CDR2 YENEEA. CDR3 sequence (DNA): TGTGCCAGCAGCTCAACGGACGTAGCCACATACAATGAGCAGTTCTTC. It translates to CASSSTDVATYNEQFF.

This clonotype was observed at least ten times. This CDR3 is CAISDAGRRDEQYV. The CDR3 nucleotides read TGTGCCATCAGTGACGCGGGAAGGCGCGACGAGCAGTACGTC. The chain joins TRBV10-3 to TRBJ2-7, with a tentative D call TRBD2 (6 bases). This CDR3 spans 14 amino acids. Looked up from germline, CDR1 is ENHRY and CDR2 is SYGVKD. V gave up 3 bases and J gave up 5 bases, with 14 bases separating them.

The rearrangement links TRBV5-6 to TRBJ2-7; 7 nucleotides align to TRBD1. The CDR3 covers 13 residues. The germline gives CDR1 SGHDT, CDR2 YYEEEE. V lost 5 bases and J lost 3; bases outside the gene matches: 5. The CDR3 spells CASSYRGRYEQYF. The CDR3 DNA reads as TGTGCCAGCAGTTACAGGGGCCGCTACGAGCAGTACTTC.

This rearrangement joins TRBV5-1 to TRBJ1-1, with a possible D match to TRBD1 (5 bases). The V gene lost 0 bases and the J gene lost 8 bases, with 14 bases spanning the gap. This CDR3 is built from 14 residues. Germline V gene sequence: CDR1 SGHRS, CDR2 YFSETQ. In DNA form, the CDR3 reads TGCGCCAGCAGCTTGGTAACAGGCCTTCAAGAAGCTTTCTTT. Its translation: CASSLVTGLQEAFF.

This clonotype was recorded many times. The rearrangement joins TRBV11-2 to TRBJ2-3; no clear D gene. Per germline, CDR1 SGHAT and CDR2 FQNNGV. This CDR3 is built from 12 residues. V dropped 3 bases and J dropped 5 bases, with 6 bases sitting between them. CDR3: CASSFGGDTQYF. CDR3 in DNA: TGTGCCAGCAGCTTCGGCGGAGATACGCAGTATTTT.

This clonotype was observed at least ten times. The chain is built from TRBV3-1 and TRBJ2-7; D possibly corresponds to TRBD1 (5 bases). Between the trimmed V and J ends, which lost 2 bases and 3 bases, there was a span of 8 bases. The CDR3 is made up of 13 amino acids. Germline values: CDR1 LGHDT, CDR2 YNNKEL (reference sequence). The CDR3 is CASSQTDIYEQYF. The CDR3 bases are TGTGCCAGCAGCCAAACGGACATCTACGAGCAGTACTTC.

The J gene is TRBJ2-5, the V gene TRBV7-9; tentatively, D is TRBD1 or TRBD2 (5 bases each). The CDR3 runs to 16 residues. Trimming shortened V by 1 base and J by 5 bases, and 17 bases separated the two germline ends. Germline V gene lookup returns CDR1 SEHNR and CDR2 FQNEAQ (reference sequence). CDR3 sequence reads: CASSLELGPTPETQYF. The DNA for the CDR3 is TGTGCCAGCAGCTTAGAGTTGGGACCAACACCGGAGACCCAGTACTTC.

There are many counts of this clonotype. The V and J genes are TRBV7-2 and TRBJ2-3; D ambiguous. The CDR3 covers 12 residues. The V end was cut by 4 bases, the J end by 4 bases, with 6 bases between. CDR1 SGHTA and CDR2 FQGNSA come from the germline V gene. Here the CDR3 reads CASSSWADTQYF. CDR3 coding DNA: TGTGCCAGCAGCTCCTGGGCAGATACGCAGTATTTT.

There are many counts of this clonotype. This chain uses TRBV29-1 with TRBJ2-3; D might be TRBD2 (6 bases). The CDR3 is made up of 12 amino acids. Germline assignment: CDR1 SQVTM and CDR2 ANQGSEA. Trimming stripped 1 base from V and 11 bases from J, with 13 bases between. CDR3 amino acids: CSVEVTREGQYF. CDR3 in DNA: TGCAGCGTTGAAGTAACGCGGGAAGGGCAGTATTTT.

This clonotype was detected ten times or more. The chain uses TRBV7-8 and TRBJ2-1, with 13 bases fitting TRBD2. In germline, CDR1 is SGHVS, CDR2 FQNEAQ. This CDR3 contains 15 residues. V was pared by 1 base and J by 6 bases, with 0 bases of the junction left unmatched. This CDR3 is CASSLGTSGSNEQFF. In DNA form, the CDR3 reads TGTGCCAGCAGCTTAGGGACTAGCGGGAGCAATGAGCAGTTCTTC.

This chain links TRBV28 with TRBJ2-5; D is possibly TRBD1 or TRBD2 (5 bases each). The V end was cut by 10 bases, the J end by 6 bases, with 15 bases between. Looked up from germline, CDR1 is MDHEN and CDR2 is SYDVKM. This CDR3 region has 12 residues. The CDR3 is CAIGTGTKTQYF. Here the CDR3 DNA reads TGTGCCATCGGGACGGGTACGAAGACCCAGTACTTC. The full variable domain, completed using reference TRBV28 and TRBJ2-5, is DVKVTQSSRYLVKRTGEKVFLECVQDMDHENMFWYRQDPGLGLRLIYFSYDVKMKEKGDIPEGYSVSREKKERFSLILESASTNQTSMYLCAIGTGTKTQYFGPGTRLLVL.

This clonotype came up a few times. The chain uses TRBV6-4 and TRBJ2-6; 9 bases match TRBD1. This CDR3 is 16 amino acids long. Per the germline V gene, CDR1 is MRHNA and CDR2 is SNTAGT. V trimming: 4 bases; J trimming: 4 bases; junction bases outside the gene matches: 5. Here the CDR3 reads CASSATGGTGANVLTF. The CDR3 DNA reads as TGTGCCAGCAGTGCAACAGGGGGCACAGGGGCCAACGTCCTGACTTTC.